This TCR beta chain was profiled in a study of human versus mouse CDR3 diversity and MHC coevolution. The method was immunoSEQ multiplex PCR; TCRdb's version includes in-frame clones alone and lacks a portion of them. This sample has 80,000 or so clones, with 93% found just once. Naive CD4 T cells, CD45RO-negative and CD62L-positive, were flow-sorted from PBMCs. V gave up 1 base and J gave up 5 bases, with 9 bases separating them. The germline gives CDR1 SGHTA, CDR2 FQGNSA. The CDR3 consists of 14 residues. General study points: Among all groups, most of the three human donors showed least clonal inequality.

With respect to this clone: As yet, its antigen is unknown.

The sample comprised naive CD4+ T cells from blood. Described subset: CD45RO-negative CD62L-positive naive CD4 T cells. This TCR was recovered from a person aged 30 to 69 in good health. This rearrangement joins TRBV7-2 to TRBJ2-1; D perhaps matches TRBD2 (7 bases). The CDR3 DNA is TGTGCCAGCAGCTTAGGGCGGGGGCACAATGAGCAGTTCTTC. Translation gives CASSLGRGHNEQFF.